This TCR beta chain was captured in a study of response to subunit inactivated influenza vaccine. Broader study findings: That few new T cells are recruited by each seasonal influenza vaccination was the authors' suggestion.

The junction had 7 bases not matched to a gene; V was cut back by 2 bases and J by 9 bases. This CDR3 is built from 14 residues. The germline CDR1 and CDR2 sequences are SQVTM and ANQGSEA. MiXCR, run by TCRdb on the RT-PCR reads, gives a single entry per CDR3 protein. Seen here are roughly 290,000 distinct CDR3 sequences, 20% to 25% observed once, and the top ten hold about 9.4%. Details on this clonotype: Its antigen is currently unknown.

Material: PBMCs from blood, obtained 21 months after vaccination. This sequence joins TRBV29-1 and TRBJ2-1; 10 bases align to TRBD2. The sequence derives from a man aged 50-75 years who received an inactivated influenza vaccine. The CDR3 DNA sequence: TGCAGCGTTGAATACCTAGCGGGGGCGGGTGAGCAGTTCTTC. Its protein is CSVEYLAGAGEQFF.